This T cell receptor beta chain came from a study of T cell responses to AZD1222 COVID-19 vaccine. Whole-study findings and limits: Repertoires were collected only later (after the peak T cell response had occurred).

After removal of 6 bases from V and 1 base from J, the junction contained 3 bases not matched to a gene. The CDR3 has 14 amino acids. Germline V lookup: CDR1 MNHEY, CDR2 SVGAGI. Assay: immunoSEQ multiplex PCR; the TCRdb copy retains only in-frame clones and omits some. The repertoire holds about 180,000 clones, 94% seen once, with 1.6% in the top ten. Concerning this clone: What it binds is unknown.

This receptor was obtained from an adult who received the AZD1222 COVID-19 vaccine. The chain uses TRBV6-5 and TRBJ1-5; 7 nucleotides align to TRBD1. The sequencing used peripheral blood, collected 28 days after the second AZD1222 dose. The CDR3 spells CASSWDRSNQPQHF. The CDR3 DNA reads TGTGCCAGCAGCTGGGACAGAAGCAATCAGCCCCAGCATTTT.